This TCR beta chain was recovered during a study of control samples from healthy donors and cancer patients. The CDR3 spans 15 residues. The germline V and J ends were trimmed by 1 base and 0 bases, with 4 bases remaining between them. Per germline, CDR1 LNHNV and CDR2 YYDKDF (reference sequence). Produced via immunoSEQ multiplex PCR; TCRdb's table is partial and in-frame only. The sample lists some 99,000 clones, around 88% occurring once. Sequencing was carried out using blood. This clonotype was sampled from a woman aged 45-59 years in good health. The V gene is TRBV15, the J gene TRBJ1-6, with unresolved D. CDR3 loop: CATSRAHSYNSPLHF. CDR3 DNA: TGTGCCACCAGCAGAGCCCACTCCTATAATTCACCCCTCCACTTT.